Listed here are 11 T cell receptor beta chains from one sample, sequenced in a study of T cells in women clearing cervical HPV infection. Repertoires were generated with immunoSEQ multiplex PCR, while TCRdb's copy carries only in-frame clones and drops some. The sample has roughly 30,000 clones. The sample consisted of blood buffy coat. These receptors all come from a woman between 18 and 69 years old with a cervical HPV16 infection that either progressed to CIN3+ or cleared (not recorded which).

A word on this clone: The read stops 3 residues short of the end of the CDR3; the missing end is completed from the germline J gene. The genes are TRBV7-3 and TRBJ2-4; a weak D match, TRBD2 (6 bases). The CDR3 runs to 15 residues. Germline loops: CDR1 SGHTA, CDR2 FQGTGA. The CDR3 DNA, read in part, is TGTGCCAGCAGCCAACCGGGGGTTGGGGTCGGTGGT. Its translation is CASSQPGVGVGG. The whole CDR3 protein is CASSQPGVGVGGQYF.

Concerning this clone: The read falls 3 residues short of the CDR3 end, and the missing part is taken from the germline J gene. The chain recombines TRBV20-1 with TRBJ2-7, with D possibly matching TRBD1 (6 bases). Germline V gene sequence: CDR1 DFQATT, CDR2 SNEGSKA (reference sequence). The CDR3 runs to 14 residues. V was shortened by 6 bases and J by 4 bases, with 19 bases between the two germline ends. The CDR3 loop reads CSATSRGIGYEQYF. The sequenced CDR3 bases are TGCAGTGCCACTTCAAGGGGGATCGGGTACGAG.

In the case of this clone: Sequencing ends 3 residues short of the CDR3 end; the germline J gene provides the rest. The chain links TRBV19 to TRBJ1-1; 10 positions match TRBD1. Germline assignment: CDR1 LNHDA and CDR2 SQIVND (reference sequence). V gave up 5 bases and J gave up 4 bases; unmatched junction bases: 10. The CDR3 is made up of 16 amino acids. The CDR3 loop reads CASSVGTGDGFTEAFF. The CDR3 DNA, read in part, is TGTGCCAGTAGTGTCGGGACAGGGGATGGGTTCACTGAA.

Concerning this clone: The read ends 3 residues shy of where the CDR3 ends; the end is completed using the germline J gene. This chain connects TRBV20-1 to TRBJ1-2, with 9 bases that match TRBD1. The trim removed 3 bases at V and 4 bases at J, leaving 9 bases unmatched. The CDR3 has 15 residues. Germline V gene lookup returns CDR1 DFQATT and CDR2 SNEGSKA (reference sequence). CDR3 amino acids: CSARDRGTASYGYTF. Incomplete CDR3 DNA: TGCAGTGCTAGGGACAGGGGAACAGCAAGCTATGGC.

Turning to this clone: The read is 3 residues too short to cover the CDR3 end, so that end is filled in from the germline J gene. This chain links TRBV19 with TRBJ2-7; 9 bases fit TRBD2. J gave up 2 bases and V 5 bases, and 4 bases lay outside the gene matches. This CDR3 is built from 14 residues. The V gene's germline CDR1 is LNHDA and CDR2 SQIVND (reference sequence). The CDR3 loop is CASSRSGGAYEQYF. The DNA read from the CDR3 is TGTGCCAGTAGTCGTAGCGGGGGTGCCTACGAG.

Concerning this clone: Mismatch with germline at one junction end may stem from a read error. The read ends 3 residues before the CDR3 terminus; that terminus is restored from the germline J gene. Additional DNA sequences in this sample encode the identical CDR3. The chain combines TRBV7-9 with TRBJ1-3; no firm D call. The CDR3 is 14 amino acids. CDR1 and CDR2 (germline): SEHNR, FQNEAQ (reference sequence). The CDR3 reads CASSFRSSGNTIYF. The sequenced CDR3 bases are TGTGCCAGTAGCTTTCGTAGCTCTGGAAACACA.

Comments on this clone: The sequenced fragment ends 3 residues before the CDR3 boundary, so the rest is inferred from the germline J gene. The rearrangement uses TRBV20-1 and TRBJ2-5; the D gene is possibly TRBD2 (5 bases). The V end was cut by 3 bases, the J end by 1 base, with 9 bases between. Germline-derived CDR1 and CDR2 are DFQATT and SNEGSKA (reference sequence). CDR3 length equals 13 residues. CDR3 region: CSARVSGQETQYF. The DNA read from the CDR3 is TGCAGTGCTAGGGTCAGCGGCCAAGAGACC.

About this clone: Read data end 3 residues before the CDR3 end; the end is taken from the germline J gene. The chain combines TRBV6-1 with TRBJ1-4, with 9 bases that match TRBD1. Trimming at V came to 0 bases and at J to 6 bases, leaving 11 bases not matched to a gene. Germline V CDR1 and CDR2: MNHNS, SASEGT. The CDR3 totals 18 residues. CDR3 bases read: TGTGCCAGCAGTGAAGCGGTCTGGGACAGGGTTTACCATGAAAAA. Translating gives CASSEAVWDRVYHEK. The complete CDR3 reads CASSEAVWDRVYHEKLFF.

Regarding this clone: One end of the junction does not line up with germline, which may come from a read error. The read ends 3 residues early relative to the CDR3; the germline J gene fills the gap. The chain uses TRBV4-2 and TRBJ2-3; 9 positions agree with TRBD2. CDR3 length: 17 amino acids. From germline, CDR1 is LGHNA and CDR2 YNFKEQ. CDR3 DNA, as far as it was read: TGCGCCAGCAGCCAAGTCATCCCTAGCGGGGTCCCAGATACG. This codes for CASSQVIPSGVPDT. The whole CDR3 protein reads CASSQVIPSGVPDTQYF.

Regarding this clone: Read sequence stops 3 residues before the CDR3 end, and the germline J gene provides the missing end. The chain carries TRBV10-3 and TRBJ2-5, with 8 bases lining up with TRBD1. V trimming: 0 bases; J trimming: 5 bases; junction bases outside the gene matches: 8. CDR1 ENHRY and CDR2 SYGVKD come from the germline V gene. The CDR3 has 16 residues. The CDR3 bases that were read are TGTGCCATCAGTGAGTCGAGGGGGACAGGAGGCGAGACC. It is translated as CAISESRGTGGET. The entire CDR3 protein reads CAISESRGTGGETQYF.

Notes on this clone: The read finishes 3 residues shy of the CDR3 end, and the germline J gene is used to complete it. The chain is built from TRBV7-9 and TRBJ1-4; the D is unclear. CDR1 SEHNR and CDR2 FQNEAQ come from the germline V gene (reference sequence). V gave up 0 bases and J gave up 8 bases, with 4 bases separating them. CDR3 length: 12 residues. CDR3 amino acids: CASSLAREKLFF. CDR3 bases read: TGTGCCAGCAGCTTAGCCAGGGAAAAA. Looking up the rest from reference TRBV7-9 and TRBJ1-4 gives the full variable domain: DTGVSQNPRHKITKRGQNVTFRCDPISEHNRLYWYRQTLGQGPEFLTYFQNEAQLEKSRLLSDRFSAERPKGSFSTLEIQRTEQGDSAMYLCASSLAREKLFFGSGTQLSVL.